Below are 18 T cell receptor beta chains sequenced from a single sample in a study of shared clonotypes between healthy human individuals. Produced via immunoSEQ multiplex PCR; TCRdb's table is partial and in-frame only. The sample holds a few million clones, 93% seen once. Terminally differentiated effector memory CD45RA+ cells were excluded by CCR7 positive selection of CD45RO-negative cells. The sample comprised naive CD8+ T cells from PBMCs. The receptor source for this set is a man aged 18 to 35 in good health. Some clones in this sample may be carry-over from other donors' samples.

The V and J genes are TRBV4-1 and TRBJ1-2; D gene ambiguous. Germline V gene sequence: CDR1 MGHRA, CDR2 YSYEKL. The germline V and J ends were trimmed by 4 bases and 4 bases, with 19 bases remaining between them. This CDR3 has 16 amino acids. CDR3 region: CASSPPLERLSYGYTF. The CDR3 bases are TGCGCCAGCAGCCCTCCCTTGGAAAGATTGTCCTATGGCTACACCTTC.

Written as DNA, the CDR3 is TGTGCCAGTAGCCCCCAGGGGACCGCTGGAAACACCATATATTTT. It translates to CASSPQGTAGNTIYF. The J gene is TRBJ1-3, the V gene TRBV19; TRBD1 is a possible D gene (6 bases). With 6 bases removed from V and 2 bases from J, the gap between germline ends came to 14 bases. Germline V CDR1 and CDR2: LNHDA, SQIVND (reference sequence). The CDR3 totals 15 residues.

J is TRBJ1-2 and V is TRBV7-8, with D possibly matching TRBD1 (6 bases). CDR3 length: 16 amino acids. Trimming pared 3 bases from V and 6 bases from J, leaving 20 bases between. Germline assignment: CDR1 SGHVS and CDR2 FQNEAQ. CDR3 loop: CASSLTSGVSLHGYTF. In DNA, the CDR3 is TGTGCCAGCAGCTTGACCTCAGGGGTGTCTCTTCATGGCTACACCTTC.

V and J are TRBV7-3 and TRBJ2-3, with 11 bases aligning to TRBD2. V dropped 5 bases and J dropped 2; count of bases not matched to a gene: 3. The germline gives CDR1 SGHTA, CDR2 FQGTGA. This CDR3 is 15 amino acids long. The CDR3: CASSRTSGFTDTQYF. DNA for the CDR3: TGTGCCAGCAGCCGGACTAGCGGGTTCACAGATACGCAGTATTTT.

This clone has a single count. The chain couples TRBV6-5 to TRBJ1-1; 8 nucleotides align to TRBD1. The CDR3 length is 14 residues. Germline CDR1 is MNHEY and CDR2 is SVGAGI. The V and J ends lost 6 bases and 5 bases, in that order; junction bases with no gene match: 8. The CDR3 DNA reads TGTGCCAGCAGCCAGGGGGCTGGTGGGACTGAAGCTTTCTTT. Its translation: CASSQGAGGTEAFF.

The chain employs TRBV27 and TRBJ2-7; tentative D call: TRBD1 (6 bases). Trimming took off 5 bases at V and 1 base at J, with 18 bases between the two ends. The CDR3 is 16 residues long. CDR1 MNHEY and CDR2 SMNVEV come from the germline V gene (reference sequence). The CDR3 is CASSPSTGDTSYEQYF. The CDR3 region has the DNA TGTGCCAGCAGTCCGTCGACAGGAGACACATCCTACGAGCAGTACTTC.

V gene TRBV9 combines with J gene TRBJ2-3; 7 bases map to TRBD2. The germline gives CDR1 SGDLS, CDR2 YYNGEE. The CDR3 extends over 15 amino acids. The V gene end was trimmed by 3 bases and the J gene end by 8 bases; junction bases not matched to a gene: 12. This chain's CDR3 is CASSASSGRVGTQYF. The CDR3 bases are TGTGCCAGCAGCGCGTCTAGCGGCCGGGTAGGTACGCAGTATTTT. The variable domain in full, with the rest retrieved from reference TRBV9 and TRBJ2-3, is DSGVTQTPKHLITATGQRVTLRCSPRSGDLSVYWYQQSLDQGLQFLIQYYNGEERAKGNILERFSAQQFPDLHSELNLSSLELGDSALYFCASSASSGRVGTQYFGPGTRLTVL.

The CDR3 bases are TGTGCCACCAGCAGTACTGAAGGCTACAATGAGCAGTTCTTC. Translation: CATSSTEGYNEQFF. The chain employs TRBV15 and TRBJ2-1, with D uncertain. The CDR3 spans 14 residues. Germline CDR1 LNHNV, CDR2 YYDKDF (reference sequence). The ends were cut back, 3 bases at V and 3 bases at J, with 9 bases in the middle.

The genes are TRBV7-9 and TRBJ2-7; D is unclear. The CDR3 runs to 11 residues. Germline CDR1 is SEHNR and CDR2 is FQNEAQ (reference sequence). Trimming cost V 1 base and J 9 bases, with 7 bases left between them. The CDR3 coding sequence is TGTGCCAGCAGCTTAGAATGGGCGCAGTACTTC. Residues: CASSLEWAQYF.

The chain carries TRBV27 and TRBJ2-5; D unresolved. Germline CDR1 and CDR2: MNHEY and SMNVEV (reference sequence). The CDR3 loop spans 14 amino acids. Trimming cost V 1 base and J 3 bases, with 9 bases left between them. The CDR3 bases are TGTGCCAGCAGTTTATTCGCTGGGGAAGAGACCCAGTACTTC. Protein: CASSLFAGEETQYF.

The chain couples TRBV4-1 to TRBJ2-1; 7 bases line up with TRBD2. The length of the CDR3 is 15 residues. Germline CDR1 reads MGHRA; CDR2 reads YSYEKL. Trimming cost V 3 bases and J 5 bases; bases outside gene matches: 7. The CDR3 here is CASSHRPSGNNEQFF. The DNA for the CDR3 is TGCGCCAGCAGCCATCGGCCTAGCGGCAACAATGAGCAGTTCTTC.

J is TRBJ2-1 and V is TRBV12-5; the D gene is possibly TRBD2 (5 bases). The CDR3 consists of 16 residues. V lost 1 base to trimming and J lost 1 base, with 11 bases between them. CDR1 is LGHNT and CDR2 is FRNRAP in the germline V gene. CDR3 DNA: TGTGCTAGTGGTTTGGCTGGGCGAGGGTCCTACAATGAGCAGTTCTTC. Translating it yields CASGLAGRGSYNEQFF.

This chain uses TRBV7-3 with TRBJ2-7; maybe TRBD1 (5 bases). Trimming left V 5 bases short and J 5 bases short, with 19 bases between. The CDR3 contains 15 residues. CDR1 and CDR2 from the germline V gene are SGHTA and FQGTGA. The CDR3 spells CASSPDTITRDEQYF. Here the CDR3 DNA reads TGTGCCAGCAGCCCGGACACAATCACCAGGGACGAGCAGTACTTC.

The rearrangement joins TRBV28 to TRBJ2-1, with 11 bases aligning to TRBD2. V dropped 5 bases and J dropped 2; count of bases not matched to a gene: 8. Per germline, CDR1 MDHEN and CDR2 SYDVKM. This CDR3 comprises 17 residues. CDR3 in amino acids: CASSPLTSGKTYNEQFF. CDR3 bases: TGTGCCAGCAGTCCTTTGACTAGCGGGAAAACCTACAATGAGCAGTTCTTC.

The CDR3 protein is CASSQVGSRETQYF. CDR3 coding DNA: TGTGCCAGCAGCCAAGTAGGGTCTCGGGAGACCCAGTACTTC. The chain links TRBV4-2 to TRBJ2-5; D uncertain. CDR3 length equals 14 residues. Trimming took 1 base from V and 5 from J, leaving 11 bases between them. Germline lookup yields CDR1 LGHNA and CDR2 YNFKEQ.

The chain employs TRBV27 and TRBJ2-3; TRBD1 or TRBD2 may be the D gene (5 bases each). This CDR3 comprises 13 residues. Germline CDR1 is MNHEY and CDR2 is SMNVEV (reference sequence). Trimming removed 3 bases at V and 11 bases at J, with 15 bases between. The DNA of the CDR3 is TGTGCCAGCAGTTTGGGACGGCGCTGGGGGCAGTATTTT. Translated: CASSLGRRWGQYF.

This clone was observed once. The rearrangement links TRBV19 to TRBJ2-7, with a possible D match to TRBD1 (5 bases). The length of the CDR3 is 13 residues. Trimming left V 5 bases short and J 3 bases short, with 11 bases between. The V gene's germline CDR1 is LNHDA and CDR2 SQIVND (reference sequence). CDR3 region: CASSLTADYEQYF. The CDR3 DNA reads TGTGCCAGTAGTCTGACAGCTGACTACGAGCAGTACTTC.

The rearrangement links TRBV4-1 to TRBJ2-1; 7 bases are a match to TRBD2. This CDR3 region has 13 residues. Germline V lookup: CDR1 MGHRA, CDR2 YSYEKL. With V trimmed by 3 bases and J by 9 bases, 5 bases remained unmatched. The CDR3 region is CASSQAGDLEQFF. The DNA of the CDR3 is TGCGCCAGCAGCCAGGCGGGGGATCTTGAGCAGTTCTTC.